Included here is one TCR beta chain sequence, with context. Its antigen remains undetermined. There are no base qualities to consult, and no much larger clone falls within one base. This record belongs to a study of cytomegalovirus exposure and HLA in healthy donors (dated by TCRdb to between 2016 and 2019). General notes on the study: In an earlier analysis of some 550 of the donors, 276 Gb of sequence data and 120 million or so unique TCR beta sequences from about 190 million T cells were reported. To predict cytomegalovirus infection status, the study combined high-throughput TCR immunosequencing, statistical association of individual TCRs with disease status, and machine learning. HLA typing covered class I and class II loci at four-digit resolution. The T cell repertoires of 666 subjects were profiled by immunosequencing and related to cytomegalovirus serostatus. To study patterns of TCR occurrence, a later analysis re-analyzed previously published TCR beta repertoires from 666 donors and added high-resolution HLA genotyping. Donor age, sex, ethnicity and CMV serostatus were collected together with the repertoire data. Rather than drawing on any new phenotypic data, the later analysis identified candidate immune exposures from TCR beta sequences and the way those sequences occurred across donors. Among about 360 genotyped donors of the cohort, an average of approximately 240,000 unique TCR beta nucleotide sequences were sequenced per donor, roughly 20% of them non-productive. Besides the first cohort of under 700 subjects, a separate validation cohort made up of roughly 120 different subjects was used. An earlier analysis of roughly 580 of the donors used high-throughput TCR beta sequencing to judge whether each TCR beta V gene segment behaved as functional or pseudogenic. Among the roughly 400 genotyped donors, about 83% belonged to the genetic ancestry cluster associated with self-reported Caucasian donors. Typing coverage varied by locus: roughly 629-640 donors for A, B, C, DRB1 and DQB1; roughly 520 for DQA1; over 600 for DPA1; 450 to 480 for DPB1. Several DR-DQ haplotypes were handled as single units for association and clustering because linkage in the cohort was strong. All discovery cohort repertoires had been generated on a single sequencing platform. A later genetic analysis used genome-wide SNP genotypes for about 60% of the roughly 700 donors, treating that subset as a discovery cohort. The study was designed to test whether signatures of past pathogen exposure could be identified by cataloging public T cell receptors. An early release covering roughly 600 HLA-typed donors comprised about 300 gigabases of sequencing data and around 80 million unique TCR sequences. Summary of the overall study and its limitations: Immune exposure information for the cohort was limited to CMV serostatus. The classifier was reported to diagnose cytomegalovirus status with high specificity and sensitivity in both the original and validation cohorts. A cluster of highly shared sequence variants was judged likely to represent a technical artifact of the sequencing pipeline. Because counts were too low, some 17 rarely observed V segments, including chromosome 9 orphons, were left out of the earlier analysis of 500 to 650 of the donors. Presence/absence analyses assumed roughly uniform sequencing depth across donors, an assumption that may not hold. Correlated functional status among segregating V segments might reflect linkage disequilibrium, but an unknown experimental factor could not be ruled out. V-gene and J-gene trimming of TCR beta chains was associated with a missense DCLRE1C variant in a later genetic analysis, and the association was replicated in an independent cohort. In vitro tests confirmed that a few of the cytomegalovirus-associated TCR beta chains recognize cytomegalovirus antigens. Most CMV-associated TCR beta chains appeared to be HLA-restricted in a later analysis, and the HLA associations seemed to be driven largely by CMV exposure. In an earlier analysis of roughly 500 of the donors, most TCR beta V segments appeared in productive rearrangements about 87% or about 30% of the time, broadly matching IMGT annotations. A later analysis found that TCR association rates varied across HLA loci, with DRB1 alleles showing the most associated TCRs and HLA-C alleles the fewest. In this cohort, only TCR beta chains were sequenced, and detectable features were limited by the absence of alpha or paired-chain data. The study listed 170 or so TCR beta chains as associated with cytomegalovirus. According to a later analysis, parvovirus B19, influenza, CMV and Epstein-Barr virus appeared linked to several top co-occurrence clusters. At a false discovery rate of 0.05, a later analysis linked under 20,000 TCR beta sequences to specific HLA alleles. Because some donors lacked HLA typing at each locus, the association tests relied only on the typed subset. Assigning TCR associations to individual alleles was difficult when HLA alleles, especially DR and DQ, strongly co-occurred. Across donors, most TCR sequences were observed very rarely, whereas some public TCRs were present in many individuals. According to a later genetic analysis, donors in an Asian-associated ancestry cluster had fewer N-insertions in productive TCRs than the approximately 690-donor mean. According to the authors, the approach could potentially be generalized to other disease states and immunological phenotypes. In a later analysis, HLA-associated TCR beta chains were found to be more clonally expanded and to have lower generation probabilities than equally common non-associated chains. Some IMGT-functional V segments, including TRBV6-2 and TRBV6-3, could not be told apart with the 87-base-pair reads, so those segments were excluded. A further reported finding was that TCR beta sequences accurately predicted the HLA-A and HLA-B alleles for most subjects in the first cohort.

Library preparation employed the immunoSEQ multiplex PCR assay. For the multiplex PCR, a mixture combining 60 forward primers for TCR Vbeta segments and 13 reverse primers for TCR Jbeta segments was used. The CDR3 region of rearranged TCR beta genes was amplified from genomic DNA with a multiplex PCR assay. The Illumina HiSeq System was used to sequence the amplified TCR beta libraries as 87-base-pair reads. On the authors' methods: In a later analysis, 77 million or so unique TCR beta chains were counted across the approximately 640 repertoires, and some 10 million of these chains were shared by at least two donors. To remove PCR and sequencing errors, raw reads were error-corrected and collapsed into unique sequences using a nearest-neighbor algorithm that merged closely related sequences. V, D and J gene segments were assigned by aligning CDR3 sequences to IMGT reference sequences. Each retained sequence needed at least a six-nucleotide match to both a V gene segment and a J gene segment. Rearrangements were classified as productive when the CDR3 lacked stop codons and remained in frame with V and J, and all other rearrangements were classified as non-productive. Following IMGT convention, CDR3 was defined as the stretch from the second conserved V-encoded cysteine to the conserved J-encoded phenylalanine. Sequences without an unambiguous match to a single V gene segment were excluded from the earlier analysis of 500 to 700 of the donors. An earlier analysis of several hundred of the donors called V segments functional above 56.7% productive rearrangements and segregating when the between-donor standard deviation exceeded 5%. A statistical classification framework was built for diagnosing cytomegalovirus status from the catalog of TCR beta chain sequences. In a later analysis, TCR nucleotide sequences were compared against IMGT/GENE-DB human TR gene sequences so that V and J genes could be assigned. The TCRdist pipeline was used in a later analysis to assign CDR3 sequences and most-parsimonious VDJ recombination scenarios. A later analysis defined each TCR beta chain by its CDR3 amino acid sequence plus V-gene family, and excluded reads lacking a unique V-gene family. As a way to deal with suspected cross-contamination and a sequencing artifact, a later analysis dropped hundreds of nucleotide sequences that were highly shared and had low generation probability. A later analysis calculated a clonal expansion index for each public chain from normalized within-repertoire ranks of inferred template counts. Generation probabilities in a later analysis came from a VDJ recombination model fitted to out-of-frame rearrangements, and those results were checked against IGoR. In a later analysis, TCR-TCR, TCR-HLA and TCR-CMV co-occurrence was scored with hypergeometric tests, and a repertoire-size bias correction was applied to TCR pairs. In a later analysis, false discovery rates were estimated by permuting HLA or CMV assignments 20 times. In a later analysis, co-occurring TCRs were grouped with DBSCAN, and TCRdist sequence similarity was added when clustering was performed within HLA-allele-positive subsets. Repertoires with fewer than 30,000 or more than 120,000 public chains, plus five repertoires with anomalous nucleotide sharing, were excluded from co-occurrence clustering. This is the immuneACCESS table as TCRdb keeps it, with only in-frame sequences that have V and J called. A part of the clones is gone; compared with another copy, unresolved V genes explain less than half, and the rest is unexplained. V, J and clone size derive from that table, while D and trimming were established from the DNA sequence. The sample has about 170,000 clones on record, about 85% of them singletons. About 2.5% of the sample goes to the ten largest clones.

In total, over 600 healthy bone marrow donors made up the cohort. At the time of sampling, all cohort members were nominally healthy, though unrecorded immune exposures were likely present. The donor tested CMV seropositive and was one of the 289 seropositive cohort members. A peripheral blood sample was collected from each donor, and TCR beta sequencing was performed on peripheral blood mononuclear cells. The Qiagen DNeasy Blood Extraction Kit was used to extract genomic DNA from the blood cell samples. The CDR3 covers 14 residues, taking in both the cysteine and the phenylalanine. Only CDR3 DNA is held: 42 bases, read in frame from base 1. V gives up 0 bases and J gives up 4 bases, and the segment between their germline ends measures 7 bases. CDR1 and CDR2 (SGHTS, YDEGEE) derive from the germline V gene.

The receptor was derived from a man aged 25-45 years in good health and CMV-seropositive. Sequenced: PBMCs. The V gene is TRBV5-8 and the J gene is TRBJ1-4, with an unclear D gene assignment. The CDR3 in this case is CASSLGRNNEKLFF. The nucleotides are TGTGCCAGCAGCTTGGGCAGAAATAATGAAAAACTGTTTTTT.